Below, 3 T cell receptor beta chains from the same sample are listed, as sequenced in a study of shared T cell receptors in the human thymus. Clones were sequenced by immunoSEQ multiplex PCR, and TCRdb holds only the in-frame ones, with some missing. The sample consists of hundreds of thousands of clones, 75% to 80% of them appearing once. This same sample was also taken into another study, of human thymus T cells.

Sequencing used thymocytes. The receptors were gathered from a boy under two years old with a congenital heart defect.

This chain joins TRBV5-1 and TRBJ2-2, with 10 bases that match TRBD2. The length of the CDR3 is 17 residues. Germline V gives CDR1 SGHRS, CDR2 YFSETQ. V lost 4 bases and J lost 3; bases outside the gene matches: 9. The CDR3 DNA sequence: TGCGCCAGCAGCCCGAAAGAAGCGGGAGGGGACACCGGGGAGCTGTTTTTT. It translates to CASSPKEAGGDTGELFF.

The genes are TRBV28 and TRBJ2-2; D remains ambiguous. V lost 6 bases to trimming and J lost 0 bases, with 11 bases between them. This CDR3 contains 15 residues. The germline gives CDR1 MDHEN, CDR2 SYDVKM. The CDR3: CASRIRVSNTGELFF. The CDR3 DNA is TGTGCCAGCAGAATCCGAGTCTCGAACACCGGGGAGCTGTTTTTT.

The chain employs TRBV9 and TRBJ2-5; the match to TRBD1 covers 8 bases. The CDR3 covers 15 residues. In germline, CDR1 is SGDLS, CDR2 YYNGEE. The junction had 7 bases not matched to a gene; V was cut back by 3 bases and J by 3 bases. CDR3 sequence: CASSADRGGKETQYF. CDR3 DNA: TGTGCCAGCAGCGCCGACAGGGGCGGAAAAGAGACCCAGTACTTC.